The 27 T cell receptor beta chains presented below share a single source sample, sequenced in a study of T-cell memory formation after mild COVID-19. TCRdb fed the 5' RACE reads into MiXCR, producing one record per CDR3 protein. Here the sample spans 350,000 to 500,000 distinct CDR3 sequences, more than 20% being singletons. Sequenced sample: PBMCs or a T cell subset sorted from them (not recorded which). The receptors were gathered from an adult woman who had mild COVID-19 (a few samples of this study predate the infection). Cell type and time point are not known.

This clonotype was seen more than once but under ten times. J is TRBJ2-5 and V is TRBV30; no reliable D call. CDR1 GTSNPN and CDR2 SVGIG come from the germline V gene (reference sequence). The CDR3 sequence is 16 residues long. Trimming pared 1 base from V and 0 bases from J, leaving 15 bases between. The CDR3 spells CAWSGLGRGYQETQYF. In DNA form, the CDR3 reads TGTGCCTGGAGTGGATTGGGAAGAGGATACCAAGAGACCCAGTACTTC.

V is TRBV24-1 and J is TRBJ1-1, with no clear D. CDR1 KGHDR and CDR2 SFDVKD come from the germline V gene. The ends were cut back, 4 bases at V and 10 bases at J, with 9 bases in the middle. The CDR3 extends over 11 amino acids. CDR3 sequence reads: CATSEGIGAFF. The CDR3 DNA reads TGTGCCACCAGTGAAGGAATTGGAGCTTTCTTT.

The V and J genes are TRBV20-1 and TRBJ2-1, with D uncertain. V lost 1 base and J 0 bases, leaving 7 bases between the germline ends. The CDR3 totals 14 residues. The germline gives CDR1 DFQATT, CDR2 SNEGSKA (reference sequence). CDR3 in DNA: TGCAGTGCTAGAGGCCAGAGCTCCTACAATGAGCAGTTCTTC. This gives the protein CSARGQSSYNEQFF.

The chain combines TRBV2 with TRBJ2-3; weak D call: TRBD1 (5 bases). Germline CDR1 and CDR2: SNHLY and FYNNEI. The CDR3 runs 13 residues. V lost 6 bases to trimming and J lost 2 bases, with 9 bases between them. CDR3 sequence (DNA): TGTGCCAGCAGGCCACAGGTCACAGATACGCAGTATTTT. This translates into CASRPQVTDTQYF.

The J gene is TRBJ2-3, the V gene TRBV5-5, with TRBD2 matching 8 bases. Germline V gene lookup returns CDR1 SGHKS and CDR2 YYEKEE (reference sequence). After removal of 4 bases from V and 4 bases from J, the junction contained 11 bases not matched to a gene. This CDR3 spans 16 amino acids. CDR3 bases: TGTGCCAGCAGCCGAGGGAACGGGGGGGCCGCAGATACGCAGTATTTT. As protein: CASSRGNGGAADTQYF.

In its sample, this clonotype was seen many times. The chain combines TRBV5-1 with TRBJ2-7, with D maybe TRBD2 (7 bases). CDR3 size: 15 residues. Trimming stripped 1 base from V and 2 bases from J, with 13 bases between. Looked up from germline, CDR1 is SGHRS and CDR2 is YFSETQ. CDR3 nucleotide sequence: TGCGCCAGCAGCTTGATGTCCGGGGGGCCCTACGAGCAGTACTTC. Encoded protein: CASSLMSGGPYEQYF.

This clonotype was detected only a few times. The V and J genes are TRBV6-5 and TRBJ2-3; 12 positions match TRBD2. This CDR3 has 13 residues. Trimming removed 8 bases from V and 5 bases from J; junction bases left unmatched: 2. In germline, CDR1 is MNHEY, CDR2 SVGAGI. CDR3 bases: TGTGCCAGCGAGACTAGCGGGGGAGATACGCAGTATTTT. Translated, it gives CASETSGGDTQYF.

This clonotype appeared a few times. The gene calls are TRBV24-1 and TRBJ2-2; 11 bases are a match to TRBD1. The CDR3 is 16 residues long. CDR1 and CDR2 from the germline V gene are KGHDR and SFDVKD. Trimming at V came to 0 bases and at J to 5 bases, leaving 1 base not matched to a gene. CDR3 residues: CATSDLGDRGTGELFF. CDR3 nucleotide sequence: TGTGCCACCAGTGATTTGGGGGACAGGGGGACCGGGGAGCTGTTTTTT.

CDR3: CASSSRVQLSGNTIYF. The CDR3 bases are TGTGCCAGCAGTTCTCGGGTACAGCTCTCTGGAAACACCATATATTTT. The rearrangement joins TRBV12-3 or TRBV12-4 to TRBJ1-3; D ambiguous. Trimming stripped 4 bases from V and 0 bases from J, with 13 bases between. CDR3 length equals 16 residues.

The rearrangement joins TRBV4-3 to TRBJ2-7, with D possibly called TRBD1 or TRBD2 (5 bases each). Per the germline V gene, CDR1 is LGHNA and CDR2 is YSLEER. The V and J ends lost 0 bases and 3 bases respectively, with 12 bases between them. This CDR3 is built from 15 residues. Here the CDR3 reads CASSQDSAGIYEQYF. DNA for the CDR3: TGCGCCAGCAGCCAAGATAGCGCAGGGATCTACGAGCAGTACTTC.

This rearrangement joins TRBV24-1 to TRBJ2-6; D is possibly TRBD2 (6 bases). The CDR3 covers 18 residues. V shed 7 bases and J shed 0 bases, with 18 bases lying between them. Germline lookup yields CDR1 KGHDR and CDR2 SFDVKD. The CDR3 DNA follows: TGTGCCACCAGCTCAAGGGACTTCGCGGCCTCTGGGGCCAACGTCCTGACTTTC. Residues: CATSSRDFAASGANVLTF.

There are a few counts of this clonotype. In nucleotides, the CDR3 is TGCAGTGCTAGAGATCCTCGCCAGGGGGCTGTAGAGACCCAGTACTTC. Protein sequence: CSARDPRQGAVETQYF. This chain links TRBV20-1 with TRBJ2-5; TRBD1 matches at 8 bases. Germline assignment: CDR1 DFQATT and CDR2 SNEGSKA (reference sequence). V gave up 0 bases and J gave up 4 bases; unmatched junction bases: 10. The CDR3 contains 16 residues.

This clonotype has only a few counts. The rearrangement links TRBV7-3 to TRBJ2-3, with D possibly TRBD2 on 6 matching bases. V shed 5 bases and J shed 10 bases, with 13 bases lying between them. Germline CDR1 SGHTA, CDR2 FQGTGA. This CDR3 is built from 12 residues. This chain's CDR3 is CASSPQGGAQYF. The DNA for the CDR3 is TGTGCCAGCAGCCCCCAGGGAGGCGCGCAGTATTTT.

The V call is TRBV10-3, the J call TRBJ2-1, with D possibly being TRBD2 (6 bases). V lost 5 bases and J lost 8, with 19 bases in between. Per germline, CDR1 ENHRY and CDR2 SYGVKD. The CDR3 contains 15 residues. CDR3 sequence (DNA): TGTGCCATCAGTCATCCGGGACTTAATGGGGATGAGCAGTTCTTC. Its translation is CAISHPGLNGDEQFF.

The chain carries TRBV15 and TRBJ2-1, with TRBD1 matching over 10 bases. The CDR3 extends over 15 amino acids. CDR1 and CDR2 (germline): LNHNV, YYDKDF (reference sequence). With 5 bases clipped from V and 5 bases from J, the junction kept 6 bases outside the gene matches. The CDR3 region is CATSSRDRGNNEQFF. The CDR3 coding sequence is TGTGCCACCAGCTCCCGGGACAGGGGAAACAATGAGCAGTTCTTC.

This chain uses TRBV4-1 with TRBJ2-7, with a possible D match to TRBD1 (6 bases). The V end lost 1 base, the J end lost 2 bases, and 12 bases lay between the germline ends. The CDR3 is made up of 15 amino acids. Germline V gives CDR1 MGHRA, CDR2 YSYEKL. This CDR3 is CASSQVQGSPYEQYF. The CDR3 bases are TGCGCCAGCAGCCAAGTGCAGGGGAGCCCCTACGAGCAGTACTTC.

This chain connects TRBV4-2 to TRBJ2-7; D remains unclear. Germline V CDR1 and CDR2: LGHNA, YNFKEQ. V was shortened by 4 bases and J by 7 bases, with 17 bases between the two germline ends. The CDR3 extends over 14 amino acids. The CDR3 spells CASSRDRALEEQYF. CDR3 bases: TGTGCCAGCAGCCGAGACCGGGCCCTCGAGGAGCAGTACTTC.

The genes are TRBV25-1 and TRBJ2-3; D assignment may be TRBD1 or TRBD2 (6 bases each). V was pared by 3 bases and J by 8 bases, with 24 bases between. Germline CDR1 MGHDK, CDR2 SYGVNS. This CDR3 has 17 amino acids. The CDR3 loop reads CASSDGRGGRVFSTQYF. The CDR3 region has the DNA TGTGCCAGCAGTGACGGACGTGGGGGGCGAGTTTTCAGTACGCAGTATTTT.

This clonotype was seen only a few times. This chain connects TRBV5-1 to TRBJ2-1; no firm D call. The CDR3 consists of 14 residues. V lost 4 bases, J lost 1 base, and 9 bases lay in between. Germline V gives CDR1 SGHRS, CDR2 YFSETQ. The CDR3 reads CASSPYLSYNEQFF. CDR3 sequence (DNA): TGCGCCAGCAGCCCCTACCTTTCCTACAATGAGCAGTTCTTC.

V gene TRBV5-4 combines with J gene TRBJ1-2, with 11 bases that match TRBD1. CDR1 and CDR2 (germline): SGHNT, YYREEE (reference sequence). The trim removed 5 bases at V and 8 bases at J, leaving 11 bases unmatched. This CDR3 is 15 amino acids long. CDR3 sequence reads: CASRGTGGSSWGYTF. The CDR3 DNA follows: TGTGCCAGCAGGGGGACAGGGGGATCTTCATGGGGCTACACCTTC. The entire variable domain, with the rest obtained from reference TRBV5-4 and TRBJ1-2, is as follows: ETGVTQSPTHLIKTRGQQVTLRCSSQSGHNTVSWYQQALGQGPQFIFQYYREEENGRGNFPPRFSGLQFPNYSSELNVNALELDDSALYLCASRGTGGSSWGYTFGSGTRLTVV.

This clonotype was seen more than once but under ten times. This CDR3 is CASRPGLAYYNEQFF. The CDR3 DNA reads as TGTGCCAGCAGGCCAGGACTAGCTTACTACAATGAGCAGTTCTTC. V is TRBV6-2 or TRBV6-3 and J is TRBJ2-1; 8 bases align to TRBD2. With V trimmed by 6 bases and J by 3 bases, 7 bases remained unmatched. Germline CDR1 MNHEY, CDR2 SVGEGT. This CDR3 spans 15 amino acids.

This clonotype showed up just a few times. The V gene is TRBV30, the J gene TRBJ2-1; tentatively, D is TRBD1 or TRBD2 (5 bases each). CDR3 length: 14 amino acids. CDR1 is GTSNPN and CDR2 is SVGIG in the germline V gene (reference sequence). V was trimmed by 5 bases and J by 3 bases, leaving 14 bases between them. CDR3 bases: TGTGCCTGGGACCGGGACGGAAGCTACAATGAGCAGTTCTTC. Translating gives CAWDRDGSYNEQFF.

This clonotype was counted a few times. V usage is TRBV5-1 and J usage is TRBJ2-7, with D possibly matching TRBD1 (5 bases). This CDR3 spans 15 amino acids. Trimming removed 0 bases at V and 4 bases at J, with 14 bases between. Germline assignment: CDR1 SGHRS and CDR2 YFSETQ. CDR3 in DNA: TGCGCCAGCAGCTTGGCCTTGCAGGGAAGTTACGAGCAGTACTTC. It specifies CASSLALQGSYEQYF.

This clonotype has only a few counts. This chain joins TRBV7-2 and TRBJ1-2; maybe TRBD1 (6 bases). With 4 bases removed from V and 6 bases from J, the gap between germline ends came to 15 bases. Per the germline V gene, CDR1 is SGHTA and CDR2 is FQGNSA. This CDR3 is built from 14 residues. CDR3 protein: CASSSYRAGDGYTF. DNA for the CDR3: TGTGCCAGCAGCTCCTACAGGGCAGGTGATGGCTACACCTTC.

This clonotype was seen only a few times. The genes are TRBV29-1 and TRBJ2-7; D uncertain. This CDR3 region has 12 residues. CDR1 SQVTM and CDR2 ANQGSEA come from the germline V gene. V lost 4 bases and J lost 4, with 11 bases in between. CDR3 residues: CSVVSATYEQYF. The DNA of the CDR3 is TGCAGCGTTGTGTCGGCGACGTACGAGCAGTACTTC.

The CDR3 DNA reads TGTGCCAGCAGTTTAGCGACGGCCTCAGCCCCCCTCCACTTT. This sequence encodes CASSLATASAPLHF. The genes are TRBV12-3 or TRBV12-4 and TRBJ1-6; no definite D call. Trimming shortened V by 0 bases and J by 13 bases, and 13 bases separated the two germline ends. There are 14 residues in the CDR3.

This clonotype showed up just a few times. The rearrangement uses TRBV7-2 and TRBJ1-2; D is unresolved. The CDR3 has 14 residues. Trimming shortened V by 8 bases and J by 2 bases, and 15 bases separated the two germline ends. CDR1 and CDR2 (germline): SGHTA, FQGNSA. CDR3 sequence: CASGRLGLNYGYTF. The CDR3 region has the DNA TGTGCCAGCGGCCGGCTAGGGCTGAACTATGGCTACACCTTC.